This TCR beta chain was sequenced in a study of post-analysis software for immune sequencing data. Overall study: Disease courses included relapsing-remitting, secondary progressive and progressive-relapsing multiple sclerosis.

General study points: Compared against controls, patients with multiple sclerosis displayed significantly lower normalized Chao1 diversity.

TCR beta cDNA libraries had unique molecular identifiers. TCRdb re-called the PCR reads with MiXCR, one entry per CDR3 protein. The sample has approximately 460,000 distinct CDR3 sequences, roughly 45% seen once. Concerning this clonotype: Its antigen is not identified.

Sequencing input: blood. This sequence originates from a girl aged 5 to 17 with multiple sclerosis.

CDR3 loop: CASSVDGEGHEQYF. CDR3 DNA sequence: TGTGCCAGCAGCGTAGACGGCGAGGGGCACGAGCAGTACTTC. The chain carries TRBV9 and TRBJ2-5; D could derive from TRBD1 or TRBD2 (5 bases each). Judging by the DNA end, TRBJ2-7 fits better; the J call may be wrong. Germline V gene sequence: CDR1 SGDLS, CDR2 YYNGEE. This CDR3 spans 14 amino acids.